The clone carrying this T cell receptor (beta chain) was observed at least ten times. Its antigen is unknown. Unique molecular identifiers were incorporated into the prepared TCRbeta library. TCRdb ran MiXCR on the PCR reads and lists one entry per CDR3 protein. The sample lists about 160,000 distinct CDR3 sequences; more than 9.5% were seen once. The CDR3 loop spans 16 amino acids. The V and J ends lost 7 bases and 5 bases respectively, with 21 bases between them. CDR1 and CDR2 (germline): MDHEN, SYDVKM. This sample is drawn from a study of T-cell reconstitution after alpha-beta-depleted transplantation in children. Study-wide findings and caveats: Approximately two months post-transplant, alpha-beta T cells reportedly originated from several hundred expanded graft clones.

Sequenced here: PBMCs, sampled before TCRalphabeta/CD19-depleted stem cell transplant. The TCR comes from a boy aged 2 to 10 with acute myeloid leukemia, due to receive a stem cell transplant. The chain recombines TRBV28 with TRBJ1-5; maybe TRBD1 (5 bases). CDR3 in DNA: TGTGCCAGCACCTTTGCTGTGAGGGGCTATCATCAGCCCCAGCATTTT. Amino acids: CASTFAVRGYHQPQHF.